This entry features one TCR beta chain sequence. The antigen remains undetermined. The data stem from a study of cytotoxic CD8 clonotypes in ibrutinib-treated CLL. Study-level background: Across the patients, 10 to 12 were relapsed/refractory, about 15 treatment-naive and about 17 IGHV unmutated. Response material was collected after a median around 12 months of treatment, range 6 to 36.

Assay: immunoSEQ multiplex PCR; the TCRdb copy retains only in-frame clones and omits some. Of 150,000 to 200,000 clones listed, approximately 80% were seen once; the top ten hold roughly 2%. Regarding the study as a whole: The study found clonality rose at ibrutinib response, then fell toward baseline at progression.

The CDR3 runs 16 residues. Germline V gene sequence: CDR1 SGHTA, CDR2 FQGNSA. The ends were cut back, 0 bases at V and 2 bases at J, with 14 bases in the middle. The sequence came from a human donor with chronic lymphocytic leukemia. Sequencing used PBMCs, obtained after 12 months of ibrutinib treatment. The rearrangement links TRBV7-2 to TRBJ2-7, with D perhaps matching TRBD2 (6 bases). CDR3 coding DNA: TGTGCCAGCAGCTTAGCAGGAGGGCAGACGACCTACGAGCAGTACTTC. Its protein product is CASSLAGGQTTYEQYF.